Listed here are 25 T cell receptor beta chains from one sample, sequenced in a study of shared T cell receptors in the human thymus. Generated by immunoSEQ multiplex PCR, the TCRdb table keeps only in-frame clones and is missing some. Among over 65,000 clones listed, 90% to 95% were seen once. Sequencing used thymocytes. Receptors were obtained from a human donor.

This chain links TRBV12-5 with TRBJ1-2; no definite D call. This CDR3 region has 15 residues. From germline, CDR1 is LGHNT and CDR2 FRNRAP. Trimming took 0 bases from V and 5 from J, leaving 13 bases between them. This chain's CDR3 is CASGLVLGWRYGYTF. For the CDR3, the DNA is TGTGCTAGTGGTTTGGTATTGGGGTGGAGGTATGGCTACACCTTC.

The rearrangement links TRBV7-8 to TRBJ2-1; no clear D gene. Germline-derived CDR1 and CDR2 are SGHVS and FQNEAQ. CDR3 length: 14 amino acids. V was trimmed by 1 base and J by 7 bases, leaving 11 bases between them. This CDR3 is CASSLVQIRNEQFF. As DNA, the CDR3 is TGTGCCAGCAGCTTAGTGCAGATTCGAAATGAGCAGTTCTTC.

The chain carries TRBV4-1 and TRBJ1-1, with 11 bases identical to TRBD1. The V gene's germline CDR1 is MGHRA and CDR2 YSYEKL. CDR3 length: 14 residues. Trimming took 3 bases from V and 6 from J; bases not matched to a gene: 3. The CDR3 region has the DNA TGCGCCAGCAGCCACGGACAGGGGGCCGCTGAAGCTTTCTTT. This sequence encodes CASSHGQGAAEAFF.

This rearrangement joins TRBV29-1 to TRBJ1-2; TRBD1 matches 9 bases. Per the germline V gene, CDR1 is SQVTM and CDR2 is ANQGSEA. The CDR3 is 17 amino acids. V dropped 1 base and J dropped 6; count of bases not matched to a gene: 15. CDR3 loop: CSVEVLPHRDREDGYTF. The CDR3 DNA sequence: TGCAGCGTTGAAGTGCTACCCCACCGGGACAGGGAGGATGGCTACACCTTC.

This chain links TRBV4-1 with TRBJ1-1; TRBD1 might be the D (6 bases). Per the germline V gene, CDR1 is MGHRA and CDR2 is YSYEKL. V lost 8 bases to trimming and J lost 2 bases, with 18 bases between them. The CDR3 is 15 amino acids. This CDR3 is CASGFGQTVNTEAFF. The CDR3 DNA reads TGCGCCAGCGGATTTGGACAGACCGTAAACACTGAAGCTTTCTTT.

The J gene is TRBJ1-3, the V gene TRBV14; 8 bases align to TRBD1. V shed 4 bases, J shed 0 bases, and the junction held 5 bases outside the gene matches. Germline CDR1 SGHDN, CDR2 FVKESK. The CDR3 has 16 amino acids. CDR3 sequence: CASSRGQVFSGNTIYF. As DNA, the CDR3 is TGTGCCAGCAGCCGGGGACAGGTTTTCTCTGGAAACACCATATATTTT.

The V call is TRBV5-4, the J call TRBJ1-1; the match to TRBD1 covers 8 bases. The J segment lost 3 bases and the V segment lost 1 base, leaving 17 bases of the junction unmatched. The CDR3 extends over 19 amino acids. Germline-derived CDR1 and CDR2 are SGHNT and YYREEE (reference sequence). CDR3 bases: TGTGCCAGCAGCTTGAAGGTTCTTGGATCCGGACAGGGAGACACTGAAGCTTTCTTT. Its translation is CASSLKVLGSGQGDTEAFF.

The chain joins TRBV4-3 to TRBJ1-2; D unclear. Germline assignment: CDR1 LGHNA and CDR2 YSLEER. V was trimmed by 2 bases and J by 2 bases, leaving 9 bases between them. This CDR3 spans 14 amino acids. The CDR3 is CASSQRSLNYGYTF. The CDR3 DNA sequence: TGCGCCAGCAGCCAAAGATCCCTGAACTATGGCTACACCTTC.

This chain links TRBV6-6 with TRBJ1-2, with 7 bases aligning to TRBD1. Germline CDR1 is MNHNY and CDR2 is SVGAGI (reference sequence). With 0 bases clipped from V and 6 bases from J, the junction kept 4 bases outside the gene matches. CDR3 size: 14 residues. The CDR3 DNA follows: TGTGCCAGCAGTTACTCACAGGGGAGTCATGGCTACACCTTC. It encodes CASSYSQGSHGYTF.

This clone was detected only once. V gene TRBV6-7 combines with J gene TRBJ2-3, with TRBD2 matching over 11 bases. TRBV6-7 is filed as an ORF, its function uncertain. Losses at the gene ends were 8 bases for V and 5 bases for J; bases not matched to a gene: 9. This CDR3 region has 15 residues. The CDR3: CASGLSGGDRDTQYF. CDR3 in DNA: TGTGCCAGCGGTCTTAGCGGGGGGGACCGAGATACGCAGTATTTT.

The rearrangement uses TRBV9 and TRBJ1-3, with TRBD1 as a possible D gene (5 bases). The CDR3 has 16 residues. The V gene's germline CDR1 is SGDLS and CDR2 YYNGEE. V was pared by 3 bases and J by 1 base, with 14 bases between. The CDR3 loop reads CASSAFYWGSGNTIYF. The CDR3 region has the DNA TGTGCCAGCAGCGCGTTCTATTGGGGGTCTGGAAACACCATATATTTT. The full variable domain, completed using reference TRBV9 and TRBJ1-3, is DSGVTQTPKHLITATGQRVTLRCSPRSGDLSVYWYQQSLDQGLQFLIQYYNGEERAKGNILERFSAQQFPDLHSELNLSSLELGDSALYFCASSAFYWGSGNTIYFGEGSWLTVV.

This chain uses TRBV6-5 with TRBJ1-1; TRBD1 agrees at 7 bases. The CDR3 contains 14 residues. J gave up 3 bases and V 7 bases, and 8 bases lay outside the gene matches. Germline V CDR1 and CDR2: MNHEY, SVGAGI. The chain's CDR3 is CASTSTGRDTEAFF. The CDR3 region has the DNA TGTGCCAGCACTTCGACAGGGAGGGACACTGAAGCTTTCTTT.

The rearrangement joins TRBV28 to TRBJ1-4, with TRBD1 as a possible D gene (5 bases). This CDR3 has 17 amino acids. V lost 3 bases, J lost 1 base, and 15 bases lay in between. Germline CDR1 reads MDHEN; CDR2 reads SYDVKM. The CDR3 DNA reads TGTGCCAGCAGTTTCTATGGGGCAGCCATAACTAATGAAAAACTGTTTTTT. Its protein is CASSFYGAAITNEKLFF.

The chain links TRBV19 to TRBJ2-1; 8 bases line up with TRBD1. The ends lost 6 bases at V and 0 bases at J; junction bases unmatched: 10. This CDR3 comprises 17 residues. Germline assignment: CDR1 LNHDA and CDR2 SQIVND (reference sequence). CDR3 sequence (DNA): TGTGCCAGTAGGACGGGACAGGTGGCCCCCTCCTACAATGAGCAGTTCTTC. Translated, it gives CASRTGQVAPSYNEQFF.

This sequence joins TRBV27 and TRBJ1-1; D gene unclear. The length of the CDR3 is 16 residues. Trimming removed 3 bases at V and 3 bases at J, with 17 bases between. CDR1 and CDR2 from the germline V gene are MNHEY and SMNVEV (reference sequence). The CDR3 loop is CASSFWEGGVYTEAFF. In DNA, the CDR3 is TGTGCCAGCAGTTTCTGGGAGGGAGGAGTTTACACTGAAGCTTTCTTT.

The chain carries TRBV6-4 and TRBJ2-3, with 8 nucleotides matching TRBD2. This CDR3 contains 16 residues. Per the germline V gene, CDR1 is MRHNA and CDR2 is SNTAGT. J lost 3 bases, V lost 6 bases, and 11 bases had no gene match. CDR3 sequence: CASSKGSSGGTDTQYF. The CDR3 DNA is TGTGCCAGCAGCAAGGGATCGAGCGGGGGAACAGATACGCAGTATTTT.

The chain recombines TRBV7-2 with TRBJ2-1, with 10 bases identical to TRBD2. V was clipped by 1 base and J by 11 bases; unmatched bases: 17. The CDR3 consists of 18 residues. The germline V gene has CDR1 SGHTA and CDR2 FQGNSA. CDR3 coding DNA: TGTGCCAGCAGCTTAGACCCTAGCGGGGGCGCTGCGGGGGCTCAGCAGTTCTTC. Amino acid sequence: CASSLDPSGGAAGAQQFF. The full variable domain, its missing parts supplied by reference TRBV7-2 and TRBJ2-1, is GAGVSQSPSNKVTEKGKDVELRCDPISGHTALYWYRQSLGQGLEFLIYFQGNSAPDKSGLPSDRFSAERTGGSVSTLTIQRTQQEDSAVYLCASSLDPSGGAAGAQQFFGPGTRLTVL.

The chain couples TRBV7-6 to TRBJ1-5; 7 nucleotides align to TRBD1. With V trimmed by 5 bases and J by 2 bases, 6 bases remained unmatched. Germline-derived CDR1 and CDR2 are SGHVS and FNYEAQ. This CDR3 is 15 amino acids long. The CDR3 sequence: CASSPDRVRNQPQHF. The CDR3 DNA reads TGTGCCAGCAGCCCCGACAGGGTACGCAATCAGCCCCAGCATTTT. The whole variable domain, remainder taken from reference TRBV7-6 and TRBJ1-5, is GAGVSQSPRYKVTKRGQDVALRCDPISGHVSLYWYRQALGQGPEFLTYFNYEAQQDKSGLPNDRFSAERPEGSISTLTIQRTEQRDSAMYRCASSPDRVRNQPQHFGDGTRLSIL.

V and J are TRBV29-1 and TRBJ1-3; D is undetermined. V dropped 2 bases and J dropped 8 bases, with 10 bases sitting between them. The CDR3 spans 12 residues. Germline V lookup: CDR1 SQVTM, CDR2 ANQGSEA. CDR3 protein: CSVEPPGDTIYF. CDR3 DNA: TGCAGCGTTGAACCCCCGGGAGACACCATATATTTT. The variable domain in full, completed from reference TRBV29-1 and TRBJ1-3, reads SAVISQKPSRDICQRGTSLTIQCQVDSQVTMMFWYRQQPGQSLTLIATANQGSEATYESGFVIDKFPISRPNLTFSTLTVSNMSPEDSSIYLCSVEPPGDTIYFGEGSWLTVV.

In the case of this clone: Other DNA sequences in this specimen translate into the identical CDR3. The rearrangement uses TRBV27 and TRBJ2-2, with 9 bases lining up with TRBD1. This CDR3 contains 14 residues. Germline assignment: CDR1 MNHEY and CDR2 SMNVEV (reference sequence). The V segment lost 4 bases and the J segment 7 bases; nucleotides outside the gene matches: 4. The CDR3 coding sequence is TGTGCCAGCAGTTGGGACAGGGCGATCGGGGAGCTGTTTTTT. Translated, it gives CASSWDRAIGELFF.

This chain uses TRBV11-2 with TRBJ2-3; TRBD2 agrees at 7 bases. Germline CDR1 is SGHAT and CDR2 is FQNNGV. The CDR3 has 19 amino acids. J lost 7 bases, V lost 4 bases, and 23 bases had no gene match. The CDR3 sequence is CASSSSAGRGPYPTYTQYF. CDR3 bases: TGTGCCAGCAGCTCATCAGCGGGGCGGGGCCCTTACCCTACGTATACGCAGTATTTT.

The chain recombines TRBV27 with TRBJ1-1; D is uncertain. The V and J ends lost 3 bases and 7 bases respectively, with 15 bases between them. Germline lookup yields CDR1 MNHEY and CDR2 SMNVEV (reference sequence). The CDR3 consists of 14 residues. The CDR3 DNA sequence: TGTGCCAGCAGTTTTCAGGCAGACCGGGATGAAGCTTTCTTT. It yields the protein CASSFQADRDEAFF.

The J gene is TRBJ1-4, the V gene TRBV6-5; D perhaps matches TRBD1 (5 bases). Trimming removed 6 bases at V and 9 bases at J, with 11 bases between. The CDR3 sequence is 12 residues long. CDR1 is MNHEY and CDR2 is SVGAGI in the germline V gene. CDR3: CASSEQGKKLFF. For the CDR3, the DNA is TGTGCCAGCAGCGAGCAGGGTAAAAAACTGTTTTTT.

The gene calls are TRBV4-1 and TRBJ2-3, with D unclear. Trimming stripped 0 bases from V and 1 base from J, with 11 bases between. There are 16 residues in the CDR3. Germline CDR1 reads MGHRA; CDR2 reads YSYEKL. The CDR3 sequence is CASSQDPILGTDTQYF. The DNA of the CDR3 is TGCGCCAGCAGCCAAGATCCAATCCTAGGCACAGATACGCAGTATTTT.

The rearrangement joins TRBV27 to TRBJ2-1; 8 nucleotides match TRBD2. Germline CDR1 reads MNHEY; CDR2 reads SMNVEV (reference sequence). The CDR3 runs to 14 residues. V shed 7 bases, J shed 3 bases, and the junction held 5 bases outside the gene matches. Written as DNA, the CDR3 is TGTGCCAGCACCGGGGCGGGGGGCTACAATGAGCAGTTCTTC. Amino acids: CASTGAGGYNEQFF.